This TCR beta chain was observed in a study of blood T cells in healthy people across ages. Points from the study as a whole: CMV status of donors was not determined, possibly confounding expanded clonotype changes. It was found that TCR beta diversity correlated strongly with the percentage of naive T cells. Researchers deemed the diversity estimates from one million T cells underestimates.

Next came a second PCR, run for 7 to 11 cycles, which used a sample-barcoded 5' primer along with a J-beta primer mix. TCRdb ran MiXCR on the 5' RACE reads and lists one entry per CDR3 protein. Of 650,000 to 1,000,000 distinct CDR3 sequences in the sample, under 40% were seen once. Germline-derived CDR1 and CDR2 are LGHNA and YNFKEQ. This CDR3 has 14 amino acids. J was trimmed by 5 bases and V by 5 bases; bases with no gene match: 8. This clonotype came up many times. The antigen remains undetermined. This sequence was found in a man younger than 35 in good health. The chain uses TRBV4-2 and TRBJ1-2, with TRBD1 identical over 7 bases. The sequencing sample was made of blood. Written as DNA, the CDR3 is TGTGCCAGCAGCGCTGACAGGGATAGGTATGGCTACACCTTC. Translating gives CASSADRDRYGYTF.